One sample yielded the 32 T cell receptor beta chains listed below, sequenced in a study of cytomegalovirus exposure and HLA in healthy donors. PCR involved 60 Vbeta and 13 Jbeta primers. TCRdb's copy holds only in-frame clones and misses some; the assay was immunoSEQ multiplex PCR. This sample yields under 150,000 clones, of which about 70% are seen a single time; 2.4% belongs to the top ten. Specimen: PBMCs. All receptors come from a woman aged 35 to 49 in good health and CMV-seronegative.

This clone was counted a few times. This sequence joins TRBV7-9 and TRBJ1-1, with D unclear. This CDR3 is built from 13 residues. CDR1 is SEHNR, CDR2 FQNEAQ, per germline (reference sequence). Trimming pared 4 bases from V and 1 base from J, leaving 7 bases between. CDR3 in DNA: TGTGCCAGCAGCTCCCCCCAGAACACTGAAGCTTTCTTT. As protein: CASSSPQNTEAFF.

The V and J genes are TRBV25-1 and TRBJ2-7; 15 bases agree with TRBD2. The CDR3 covers 17 residues. Germline V gene lookup returns CDR1 MGHDK and CDR2 SYGVNS. V trimming: 6 bases; J trimming: 3 bases; junction bases outside the gene matches: 9. The CDR3 nucleotides read TGTGCCAGCAGCCCCCTCGGGACTAGCGGGGGGTACTACGAGCAGTACTTC. It yields the protein CASSPLGTSGGYYEQYF.

Only a few counts were recorded for this clone. The chain has TRBV28 and TRBJ1-2; 9 positions agree with TRBD1. This CDR3 is built from 14 residues. Looked up from germline, CDR1 is MDHEN and CDR2 is SYDVKM. V dropped 5 bases and J dropped 7; count of bases not matched to a gene: 8. Written as DNA, the CDR3 is TGTGCCAGCAGTCTCACGACAGGGGGGGGTGGCTACACCTTC. It specifies CASSLTTGGGGYTF.

The V gene is TRBV27, the J gene TRBJ1-1, with D maybe TRBD1 (6 bases). The CDR3 runs to 14 residues. Germline CDR1 and CDR2: MNHEY and SMNVEV (reference sequence). V was cut by 4 bases and J by 1 base, with 10 bases left in between. CDR3 sequence: CASSWGPGNTEAFF. The CDR3 region has the DNA TGTGCCAGCAGTTGGGGGCCAGGGAACACTGAAGCTTTCTTT.

V is TRBV7-9 and J is TRBJ1-1; D unresolved. Trimming took off 1 base at V and 1 base at J, with 7 bases between the two ends. The CDR3 length is 14 residues. Germline CDR1 reads SEHNR; CDR2 reads FQNEAQ (reference sequence). The CDR3, as DNA: TGTGCCAGCAGCTTAGATAACAAGAACACTGAAGCTTTCTTT. It codes for CASSLDNKNTEAFF.

The CDR3 spells CAISGRNTEAFF. The CDR3 region has the DNA TGTGCCATTTCAGGGCGGAACACTGAAGCTTTCTTT. The chain has TRBV10-3 and TRBJ1-1; possibly TRBD1 for D (5 bases). Germline CDR1 ENHRY, CDR2 SYGVKD. Trimming took off 9 bases at V and 1 base at J, with 9 bases between the two ends. The CDR3 consists of 12 residues.

The chain joins TRBV18 to TRBJ1-1, with D tentatively TRBD1 (5 bases). The germline V gene encodes CDR1 KGHSH and CDR2 LQKENI. The CDR3 is 15 residues long. Trimming shortened V by 3 bases and J by 1 base, and 12 bases separated the two germline ends. CDR3 in DNA: TGTGCCAGCTCACCTTACGGGGGGGGGAACACTGAAGCTTTCTTT. Translating gives CASSPYGGGNTEAFF.

This clone was seen just once. Other DNA sequences of this sample code for an identical CDR3. The chain combines TRBV19 with TRBJ1-1; tentatively, D is TRBD1 (5 bases). This CDR3 spans 13 amino acids. Germline-derived CDR1 and CDR2 are LNHDA and SQIVND (reference sequence). Trimming pared 9 bases from V and 2 bases from J, leaving 13 bases between. CDR3: CASTTGGNTEAFF. The DNA of the CDR3 is TGTGCCAGCACCACCGGGGGTAACACTGAAGCTTTCTTT.

The genes are TRBV6-5 and TRBJ2-5; perhaps TRBD2 as D (7 bases). V dropped 0 bases and J dropped 7 bases, with 12 bases sitting between them. In germline, CDR1 is MNHEY, CDR2 SVGAGI. This CDR3 region has 14 residues. CDR3 sequence: CASSYSGGGGTQYF. The CDR3 DNA sequence: TGTGCCAGCAGTTACTCGGGGGGGGGCGGGACCCAGTACTTC.

V gene TRBV6-5 combines with J gene TRBJ1-1; a weak D match, TRBD1 (6 bases). V was shortened by 1 base and J by 1 base, with 13 bases between the two germline ends. This CDR3 spans 16 amino acids. Germline loops: CDR1 MNHEY, CDR2 SVGAGI. The CDR3 nucleotides are TGTGCCAGCAGTTACTTTGGTCAGGGGAGGAACACTGAAGCTTTCTTT. The encoded protein is CASSYFGQGRNTEAFF.

The chain couples TRBV19 to TRBJ1-4; 11 positions match TRBD1. This CDR3 spans 15 amino acids. V shed 5 bases, J shed 8 bases, and the junction held 7 bases outside the gene matches. Germline CDR1 is LNHDA and CDR2 is SQIVND (reference sequence). Here the CDR3 reads CASSGTDRGREKLFF. In nucleotides, the CDR3 is TGTGCCAGTAGTGGAACGGACAGGGGGCGCGAAAAACTGTTTTTT.

This clone showed up just a few times. The rearrangement joins TRBV21-1 to TRBJ2-5; TRBD1 reflects the table's D call only, with no check against the DNA. TRBV21-1 is an annotated pseudogene. This CDR3 contains 14 residues. DNA of the CDR3: TGTGCCAGCACCAGGGTAGGAATCTCAGAGACCCAGTACTTC. As protein: CASTRVGISETQYF.

The V gene is TRBV7-8, the J gene TRBJ1-1, with a possible D match to TRBD1 (6 bases). Germline V lookup: CDR1 SGHVS, CDR2 FQNEAQ. Trimming took 5 bases from V and 7 from J, leaving 11 bases between them. The CDR3 consists of 12 residues. The CDR3 bases are TGTGCCAGCAGCGAACCAGGGGTTGAAGCTTTCTTT. Protein sequence: CASSEPGVEAFF.

The rearrangement uses TRBV5-1 and TRBJ1-4; tentative D call: TRBD1 (6 bases). This CDR3 is 15 amino acids long. CDR1 is SGHRS and CDR2 is YFSETQ in the germline V gene. Trimming took off 0 bases at V and 6 bases at J, with 12 bases between the two ends. In DNA, the CDR3 is TGCGCCAGCAGCTTGGGGCAGGCAGGGGATGAAAAACTGTTTTTT. Translation gives CASSLGQAGDEKLFF. Full variable domain (missing parts from reference TRBV5-1 and TRBJ1-4): KAGVTQTPRYLIKTRGQQVTLSCSPISGHRSVSWYQQTPGQGLQFLFEYFSETQRNKGNFPGRFSGRQFSNSRSEMNVSTLELGDSALYLCASSLGQAGDEKLFFGSGTQLSVL.

This clone turned up a few times. The V and J genes are TRBV4-1 and TRBJ2-5; TRBD2 matches at 7 bases. This CDR3 has 17 residues. Germline-derived CDR1 and CDR2 are MGHRA and YSYEKL. V lost 4 bases to trimming and J lost 5 bases; unmatched junction nucleotides: 16. The CDR3 spells CASSLPGGGAPRETQYF. CDR3 nucleotides: TGCGCCAGCAGCCTTCCTGGCGGGGGAGCCCCCAGGGAGACCCAGTACTTC.

CDR3 in amino acids: CASSLLGTGGNTGELFF. CDR3 DNA sequence: TGTGCCAGCAGCCTCCTAGGGACAGGGGGGAACACCGGGGAGCTGTTTTTT. The chain has TRBV7-9 and TRBJ2-2, with TRBD1 identical over 11 bases. CDR3 size: 17 residues. J was trimmed by 1 base and V by 5 bases; bases with no gene match: 6. Germline V gene sequence: CDR1 SEHNR, CDR2 FQNEAQ (reference sequence). The variable domain in full, with the rest retrieved from reference TRBV7-9 and TRBJ2-2, is DTGVSQNPRHKITKRGQNVTFRCDPISEHNRLYWYRQTLGQGPEFLTYFQNEAQLEKSRLLSDRFSAERPKGSFSTLEIQRTEQGDSAMYLCASSLLGTGGNTGELFFGEGSRLTVL.

The V call is TRBV29-1, the J call TRBJ2-7; 7 bases line up with TRBD1. J was trimmed by 4 bases and V by 6 bases; bases with no gene match: 12. The CDR3 contains 14 residues. Germline V gene lookup returns CDR1 SQVTM and CDR2 ANQGSEA. CDR3 in DNA: TGCAGCGTCGTTCCGGGACAGATGATATACGAGCAGTACTTC. Residues: CSVVPGQMIYEQYF.

This chain joins TRBV6-4 and TRBJ2-3; a possible D gene is TRBD2 (6 bases). The germline CDR1 and CDR2 sequences are MRHNA and SNTAGT. V was trimmed by 0 bases and J by 4 bases, leaving 11 bases between them. The CDR3 sequence is 15 residues long. CDR3 DNA: TGTGCCAGCAGTGACTCTAGCGGAGGGGCAGATACGCAGTATTTT. Protein sequence: CASSDSSGGADTQYF.

The V gene is TRBV30, the J gene TRBJ2-6; D gene unclear. The germline V and J ends were trimmed by 3 bases and 2 bases, with 11 bases remaining between them. Looked up from germline, CDR1 is GTSNPN and CDR2 is SVGIG (reference sequence). The CDR3 is 15 amino acids. The CDR3 region is CAWSRQQPGANVLTF. CDR3 bases: TGTGCCTGGAGCCGACAACAGCCTGGGGCCAACGTCCTGACTTTC.

The gene calls are TRBV18 and TRBJ2-5; TRBD2 is a possible D gene (7 bases). The V end lost 4 bases, the J end lost 1 base, and 13 bases lay between the germline ends. Germline V gene sequence: CDR1 KGHSH, CDR2 LQKENI. The CDR3 consists of 15 residues. The CDR3 here is CASSLFGGLQETQYF. CDR3 DNA: TGTGCCAGCTCACTCTTCGGGGGGCTCCAAGAGACCCAGTACTTC.

This clone has only a few counts. The chain has TRBV28 and TRBJ1-2; possibly TRBD1 for D (5 bases). Per germline, CDR1 MDHEN and CDR2 SYDVKM. V lost 7 bases, J lost 1 base, and 19 bases lay in between. The CDR3 length is 16 residues. CDR3 coding DNA: TGTGCCAGCATCAAAACCCCAGGGTCCCTTAACTATGGCTACACCTTC. It is translated as CASIKTPGSLNYGYTF.

The rearrangement uses TRBV18 and TRBJ2-7; D is possibly TRBD2 (5 bases). Germline CDR1 KGHSH, CDR2 LQKENI. The CDR3 runs to 17 residues. V was shortened by 0 bases and J by 4 bases, with 19 bases between the two germline ends. CDR3 coding DNA: TGTGCCAGCTCACCACCGAGGTTATCCTCTGAGGGTTACGAGCAGTACTTC. This codes for CASSPPRLSSEGYEQYF. The whole variable domain, remainder taken from reference TRBV18 and TRBJ2-7, is NAGVMQNPRHLVRRRGQEARLRCSPMKGHSHVYWYRQLPEEGLKFMVYLQKENIIDESGMPKERFSAEFPKEGPSILRIQQVVRGDSAAYFCASSPPRLSSEGYEQYFGPGTRLTVT.

The chain uses TRBV18 and TRBJ1-1, with 8 bases lining up with TRBD1. This CDR3 spans 14 amino acids. With 4 bases clipped from V and 3 bases from J, the junction kept 4 bases outside the gene matches. Germline V lookup: CDR1 KGHSH, CDR2 LQKENI. CDR3 DNA: TGTGCCAGCTCACTCTCACAGGGGGACACTGAAGCTTTCTTT. As protein: CASSLSQGDTEAFF.

The rearrangement uses TRBV7-9 and TRBJ1-2; 7 bases agree with TRBD1. Germline-derived CDR1 and CDR2 are SEHNR and FQNEAQ (reference sequence). The length of the CDR3 is 15 residues. V shed 4 bases, J shed 3 bases, and the junction held 8 bases outside the gene matches. The CDR3 region is CASSSPGQSYYGYTF. The CDR3 coding sequence is TGTGCCAGCAGCTCTCCGGGACAGTCCTACTATGGCTACACCTTC.

The chain has TRBV10-2 and TRBJ2-7, with TRBD2 identical over 13 bases. Germline V CDR1 and CDR2: WSHSY, SAAADI. V was clipped by 2 bases and J by 5 bases; unmatched bases: 0. This CDR3 comprises 14 residues. The CDR3 loop reads CASSETSGGDEQYF. The CDR3 DNA reads as TGCGCCAGCAGTGAGACTAGCGGGGGGGACGAGCAGTACTTC.

The chain has TRBV19 and TRBJ2-1, with D perhaps matching TRBD2 (7 bases). Germline CDR1 LNHDA, CDR2 SQIVND (reference sequence). V dropped 2 bases and J dropped 3 bases, with 11 bases sitting between them. The CDR3 runs to 15 residues. The chain's CDR3 is CASSIRGGSYNEQFF. The CDR3 DNA reads as TGTGCCAGTAGTATAAGGGGGGGGAGCTACAATGAGCAGTTCTTC. Supplemented by reference TRBV19 and TRBJ2-1, the full variable domain reads DGGITQSPKYLFRKEGQNVTLSCEQNLNHDAMYWYRQDPGQGLRLIYYSQIVNDFQKGDIAEGYSVSREKKESFPLTVTSAQKNPTAFYLCASSIRGGSYNEQFFGPGTRLTVL.

The chain is built from TRBV14 and TRBJ1-6, with a tentative D call TRBD1 (6 bases). CDR1 and CDR2 from the germline V gene are SGHDN and FVKESK. The CDR3 contains 12 residues. V was trimmed by 0 bases and J by 17 bases, leaving 11 bases between them. In nucleotides, the CDR3 is TGTGCCAGCAGCCAAGAGGGGACACGGGTCCACTTT. Translating gives CASSQEGTRVHF.

The J gene is TRBJ2-3, the V gene TRBV4-1; D unclear. V was trimmed by 4 bases and J by 6 bases, leaving 11 bases between them. CDR1 MGHRA and CDR2 YSYEKL come from the germline V gene. CDR3 length: 13 residues. CDR3 amino acids: CASSLQNLDTQYF. Written as DNA, the CDR3 is TGCGCCAGCAGCCTCCAGAACCTCGATACGCAGTATTTT.

The chain couples TRBV30 to TRBJ2-1, with a tentative D call TRBD2 (6 bases). Between the trimmed V and J ends, which lost 5 bases and 0 bases, there was a span of 14 bases. In germline, CDR1 is GTSNPN, CDR2 SVGIG (reference sequence). This CDR3 has 15 amino acids. As DNA, the CDR3 is TGTGCCTGGTCCCTTGGGGAGGCCTCCTACAATGAGCAGTTCTTC. This sequence encodes CAWSLGEASYNEQFF.

This chain links TRBV4-1 with TRBJ1-1; TRBD1 might be the D (5 bases). This CDR3 is 15 amino acids long. Deletions cut 4 bases from V and 5 bases from J, with 17 bases between. Germline loops: CDR1 MGHRA, CDR2 YSYEKL. CDR3 residues: CASSLDPREGTEAFF. The CDR3 DNA follows: TGCGCCAGCAGCCTAGACCCCCGGGAGGGGACTGAAGCTTTCTTT.

J is TRBJ2-7 and V is TRBV7-2; 7 nucleotides line up with TRBD1. CDR1 SGHTA and CDR2 FQGNSA come from the germline V gene. V lost 2 bases to trimming and J lost 8 bases; unmatched junction nucleotides: 9. This CDR3 region has 14 residues. The CDR3 sequence is CASSLLGQDDKQYF. For the CDR3, the DNA is TGTGCCAGCAGCTTACTCGGACAGGATGATAAGCAGTACTTC.

The V and J genes are TRBV19 and TRBJ2-2; 7 bases agree with TRBD2. The CDR3 loop spans 14 amino acids. J was trimmed by 3 bases and V by 7 bases; bases with no gene match: 5. Germline lookup yields CDR1 LNHDA and CDR2 SQIVND (reference sequence). The DNA of the CDR3 is TGTGCCAGTAAAGGGACTACCCACACCGGGGAGCTGTTTTTT. Protein sequence: CASKGTTHTGELFF.